This paragraph reports one TCR beta chain. The CDR3 spans 15 residues. Trimming took 3 bases from V and 2 from J, leaving 17 bases between them. Per germline, CDR1 DFQATT and CDR2 SNEGSKA (reference sequence). Repertoires were generated with immunoSEQ multiplex PCR, while TCRdb's copy carries only in-frame clones and drops some. This table holds under 300,000 clones, 65% to 90% found once. This record comes from a study of blood T cell repertoires in COVID-19. The source of this sequence is a man in his late teens or twenties who had recovered from COVID-19. The gene calls are TRBV20-1 and TRBJ2-7, with D perhaps TRBD2 (6 bases). The sequenced material came from PBMCs or T cells enriched from blood (not recorded which). The CDR3 DNA is TGCAGTGCTAGTGGAGGTGGGACGGGAGCCTACGAGCAGTACTTC. It is translated as CSASGGGTGAYEQYF.